This T cell receptor beta chain stems from a study of blood T cell repertoires in COVID-19. The overall study: Samples of COVID-19 (acute and convalescent) were obtained from the United States, Italy and Spain. PBMCs, B-cell-depleted T cells, or T cells were the source of the cDNA or gDNA that made up the material.

For this clone: In the same sample, other DNA sequences code for this CDR3.

Per the study methods: Reference gene primer amplification gave estimated nucleated cell counts. The table came from immunoSEQ multiplex PCR; TCRdb's copy has only in-frame clones and leaves some out. Clonal size and the V and J genes are those of that table, whereas D and trimming came from the DNA. This sample carries roughly 280,000 clones, roughly 86% of them seen once, and the ten largest clones take about 8.6%. Germline CDR1 reads SGHRS; CDR2 reads YFSETQ. With 2 bases clipped from V and 2 bases from J, the junction kept 2 bases outside the gene matches. The CDR3 spans 14 residues. Sequencing used peripheral blood. The V call is TRBV5-1, the J call TRBJ2-5, with 8 bases aligning to TRBD1. The sequence was collected from a middle-aged man with active or convalescent COVID-19. The CDR3 loop reads CASSFGQGQETQYF. Written as DNA, the CDR3 is TGCGCCAGCAGCTTCGGACAGGGACAAGAGACCCAGTACTTC.